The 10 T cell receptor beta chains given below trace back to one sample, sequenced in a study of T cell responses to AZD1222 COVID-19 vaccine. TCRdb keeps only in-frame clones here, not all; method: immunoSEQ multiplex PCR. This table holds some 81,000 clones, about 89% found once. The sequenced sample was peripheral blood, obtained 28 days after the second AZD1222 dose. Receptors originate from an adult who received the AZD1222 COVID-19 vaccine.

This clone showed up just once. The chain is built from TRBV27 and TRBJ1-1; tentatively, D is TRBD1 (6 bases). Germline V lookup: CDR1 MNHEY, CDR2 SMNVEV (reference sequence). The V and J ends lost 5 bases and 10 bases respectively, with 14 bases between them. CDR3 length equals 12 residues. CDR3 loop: CASSPSWGPAFF. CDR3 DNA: TGTGCCAGCAGTCCCAGTTGGGGGCCAGCTTTCTTT.

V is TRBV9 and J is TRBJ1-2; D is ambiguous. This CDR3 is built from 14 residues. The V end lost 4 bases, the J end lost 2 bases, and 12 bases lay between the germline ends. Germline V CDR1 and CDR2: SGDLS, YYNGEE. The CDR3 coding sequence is TGTGCCAGCAGCCCCCAGACCAGAAACTATGGCTACACCTTC. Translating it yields CASSPQTRNYGYTF.

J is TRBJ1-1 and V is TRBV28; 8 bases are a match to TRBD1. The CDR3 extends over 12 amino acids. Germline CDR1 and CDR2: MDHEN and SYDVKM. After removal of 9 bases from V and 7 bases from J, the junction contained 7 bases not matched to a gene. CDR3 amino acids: CASTDRAIEAFF. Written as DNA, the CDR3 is TGTGCCAGTACGGACAGGGCTATTGAAGCTTTCTTT.

The DNA for the CDR3 is TGTGCCAGCAGTTTAGTGCCAGGGGGCAATCAGCCCCAGCATTTT. Its protein is CASSLVPGGNQPQHF. The chain links TRBV27 to TRBJ1-5; maybe TRBD1 (6 bases). The V end lost 2 bases, the J end lost 2 bases, and 10 bases lay between the germline ends. The CDR3 is made up of 15 amino acids. The germline V gene encodes CDR1 MNHEY and CDR2 SMNVEV (reference sequence).

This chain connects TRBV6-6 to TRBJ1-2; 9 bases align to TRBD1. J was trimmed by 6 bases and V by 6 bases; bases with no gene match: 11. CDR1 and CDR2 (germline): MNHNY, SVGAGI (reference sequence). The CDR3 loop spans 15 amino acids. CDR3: CASRGTGGGEHGYTF. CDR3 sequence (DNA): TGTGCCAGCAGGGGAACAGGGGGCGGAGAGCATGGCTACACCTTC.

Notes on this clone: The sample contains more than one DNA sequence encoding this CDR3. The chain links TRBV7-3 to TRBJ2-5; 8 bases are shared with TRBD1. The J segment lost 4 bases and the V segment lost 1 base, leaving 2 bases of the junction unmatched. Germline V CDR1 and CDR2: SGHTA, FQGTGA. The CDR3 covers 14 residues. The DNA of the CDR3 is TGTGCCAGCAGCTTAAGCGGACAGGGAGAGACCCAGTACTTC. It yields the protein CASSLSGQGETQYF.

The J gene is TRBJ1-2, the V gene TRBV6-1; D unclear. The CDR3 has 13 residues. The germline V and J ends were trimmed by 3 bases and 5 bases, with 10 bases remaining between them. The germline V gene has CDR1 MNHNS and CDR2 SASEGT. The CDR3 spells CASSDSLSYGYTF. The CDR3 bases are TGTGCCAGCAGTGATAGTTTATCTTATGGCTACACCTTC.

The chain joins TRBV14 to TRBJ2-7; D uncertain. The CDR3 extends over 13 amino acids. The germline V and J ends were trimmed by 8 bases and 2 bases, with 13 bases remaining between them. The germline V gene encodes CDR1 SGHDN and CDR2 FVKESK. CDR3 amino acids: CASPDLTPYEQYF. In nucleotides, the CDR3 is TGTGCCAGCCCAGACCTGACCCCCTACGAGCAGTACTTC.

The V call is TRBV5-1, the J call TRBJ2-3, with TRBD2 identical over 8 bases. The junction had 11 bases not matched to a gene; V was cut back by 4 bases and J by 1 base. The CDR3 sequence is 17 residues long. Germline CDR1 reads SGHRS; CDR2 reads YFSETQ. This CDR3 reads CASSPYNSGTGTDTQYF. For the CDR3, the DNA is TGCGCCAGCAGCCCGTACAATAGCGGGACTGGCACAGATACGCAGTATTTT. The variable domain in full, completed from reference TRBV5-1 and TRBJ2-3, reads KAGVTQTPRYLIKTRGQQVTLSCSPISGHRSVSWYQQTPGQGLQFLFEYFSETQRNKGNFPGRFSGRQFSNSRSEMNVSTLELGDSALYLCASSPYNSGTGTDTQYFGPGTRLTVL.

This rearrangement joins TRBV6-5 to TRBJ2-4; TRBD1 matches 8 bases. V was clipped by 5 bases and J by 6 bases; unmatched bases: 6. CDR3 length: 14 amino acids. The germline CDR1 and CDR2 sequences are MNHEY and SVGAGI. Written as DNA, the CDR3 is TGTGCCAGCAGTAGGGACAGGTCGCGAAACATTCAGTACTTC. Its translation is CASSRDRSRNIQYF.